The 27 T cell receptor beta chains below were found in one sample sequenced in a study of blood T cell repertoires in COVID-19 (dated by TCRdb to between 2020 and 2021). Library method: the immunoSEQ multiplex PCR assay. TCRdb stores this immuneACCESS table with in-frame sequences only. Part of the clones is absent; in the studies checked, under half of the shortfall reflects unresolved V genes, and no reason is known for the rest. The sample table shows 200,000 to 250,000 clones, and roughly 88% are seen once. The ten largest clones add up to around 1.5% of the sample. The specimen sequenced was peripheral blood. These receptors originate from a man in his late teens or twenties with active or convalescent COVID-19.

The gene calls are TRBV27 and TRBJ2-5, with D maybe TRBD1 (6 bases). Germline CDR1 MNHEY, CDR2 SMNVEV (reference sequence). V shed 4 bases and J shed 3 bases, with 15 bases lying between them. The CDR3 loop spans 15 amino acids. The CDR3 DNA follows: TGTGCCAGCAGTTATCTAGGACAGCGAGAAGAGACCCAGTACTTC. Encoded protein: CASSYLGQREETQYF.

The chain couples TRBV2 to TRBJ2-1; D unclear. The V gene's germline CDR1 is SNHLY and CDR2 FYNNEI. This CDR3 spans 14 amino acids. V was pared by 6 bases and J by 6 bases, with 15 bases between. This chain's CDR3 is CASRILSSGNEQFF. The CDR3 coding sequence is TGTGCCAGCAGGATACTCAGTTCGGGCAATGAGCAGTTCTTC.

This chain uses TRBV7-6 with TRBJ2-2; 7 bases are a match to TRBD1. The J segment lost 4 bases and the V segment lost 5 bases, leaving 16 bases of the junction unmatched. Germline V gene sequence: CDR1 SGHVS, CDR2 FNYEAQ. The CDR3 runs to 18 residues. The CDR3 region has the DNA TGTGCCAGCAGCGGCCCTATAAAGTCGGGACAGATCACCGGGGAGCTGTTTTTT. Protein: CASSGPIKSGQITGELFF.

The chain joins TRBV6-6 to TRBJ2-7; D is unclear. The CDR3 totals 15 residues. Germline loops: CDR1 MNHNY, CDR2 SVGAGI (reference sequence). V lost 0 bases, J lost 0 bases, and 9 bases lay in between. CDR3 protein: CASSYSITDSYEQYF. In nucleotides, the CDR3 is TGTGCCAGCAGTTACTCGATTACAGACTCCTACGAGCAGTACTTC.

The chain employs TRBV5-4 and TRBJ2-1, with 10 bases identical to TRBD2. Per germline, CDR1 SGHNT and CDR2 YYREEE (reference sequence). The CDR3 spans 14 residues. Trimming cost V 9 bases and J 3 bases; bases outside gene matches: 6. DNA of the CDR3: TGTGCCATCCGGACTAGCGGTGACTACAATGAGCAGTTCTTC. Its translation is CAIRTSGDYNEQFF.

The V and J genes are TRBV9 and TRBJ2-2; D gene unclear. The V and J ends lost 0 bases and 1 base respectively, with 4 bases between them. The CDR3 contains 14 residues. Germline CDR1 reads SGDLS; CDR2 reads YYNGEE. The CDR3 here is CASSVGGNTGELFF. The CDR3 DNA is TGTGCCAGCAGCGTAGGAGGGAACACCGGGGAGCTGTTTTTT. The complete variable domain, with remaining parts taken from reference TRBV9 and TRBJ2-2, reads DSGVTQTPKHLITATGQRVTLRCSPRSGDLSVYWYQQSLDQGLQFLIQYYNGEERAKGNILERFSAQQFPDLHSELNLSSLELGDSALYFCASSVGGNTGELFFGEGSRLTVL.

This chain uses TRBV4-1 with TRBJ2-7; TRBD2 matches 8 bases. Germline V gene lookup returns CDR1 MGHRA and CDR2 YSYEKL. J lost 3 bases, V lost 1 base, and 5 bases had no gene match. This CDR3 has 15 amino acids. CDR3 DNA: TGCGCCAGCAGCCAAGCCAGCGGGAGTGGCTACGAGCAGTACTTC. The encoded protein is CASSQASGSGYEQYF.

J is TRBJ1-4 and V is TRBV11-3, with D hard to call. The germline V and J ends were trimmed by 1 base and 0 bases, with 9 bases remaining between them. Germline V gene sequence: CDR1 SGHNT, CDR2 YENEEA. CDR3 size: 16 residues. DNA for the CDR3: TGTGCCAGCAGCTTAGGAACGGAGCCAACTAATGAAAAACTGTTTTTT. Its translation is CASSLGTEPTNEKLFF.

Here the CDR3 reads CASSLVLAGGSYEQYF. In DNA form, the CDR3 reads TGCGCCAGCAGCTTGGTGCTAGCGGGAGGCTCCTACGAGCAGTACTTC. The rearrangement joins TRBV5-1 to TRBJ2-7, with 11 bases that match TRBD2. The V and J ends lost 0 bases and 0 bases, in that order; junction bases with no gene match: 2. Germline V lookup: CDR1 SGHRS, CDR2 YFSETQ. The CDR3 is 16 amino acids. Drawing the rest from reference TRBV5-1 and TRBJ2-7, the complete variable domain is KAGVTQTPRYLIKTRGQQVTLSCSPISGHRSVSWYQQTPGQGLQFLFEYFSETQRNKGNFPGRFSGRQFSNSRSEMNVSTLELGDSALYLCASSLVLAGGSYEQYFGPGTRLTVT.

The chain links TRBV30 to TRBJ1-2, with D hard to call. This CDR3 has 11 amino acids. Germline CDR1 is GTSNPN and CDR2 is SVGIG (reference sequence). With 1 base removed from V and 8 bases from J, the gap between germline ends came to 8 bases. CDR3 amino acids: CAWSDDWGYTF. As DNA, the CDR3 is TGTGCCTGGAGTGACGACTGGGGCTACACCTTC.

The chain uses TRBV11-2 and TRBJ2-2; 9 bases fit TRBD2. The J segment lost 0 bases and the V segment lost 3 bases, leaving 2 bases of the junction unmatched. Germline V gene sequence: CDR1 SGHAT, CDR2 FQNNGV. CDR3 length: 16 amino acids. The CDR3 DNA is TGTGCCAGCAGCTTGCTAGCGGGACCGAACACCGGGGAGCTGTTTTTT. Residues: CASSLLAGPNTGELFF.

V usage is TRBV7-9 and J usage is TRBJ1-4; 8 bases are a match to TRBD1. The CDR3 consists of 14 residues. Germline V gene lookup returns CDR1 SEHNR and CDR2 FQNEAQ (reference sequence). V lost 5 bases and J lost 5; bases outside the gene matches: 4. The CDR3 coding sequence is TGTGCCAGCAGCCCGGGACAGGAGAATGAAAAACTGTTTTTT. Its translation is CASSPGQENEKLFF.

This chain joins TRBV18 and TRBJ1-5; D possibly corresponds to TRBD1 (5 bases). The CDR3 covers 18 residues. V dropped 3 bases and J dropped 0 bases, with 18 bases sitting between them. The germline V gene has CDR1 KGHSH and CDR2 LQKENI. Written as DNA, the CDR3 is TGTGCCAGCTCACCGCCGTCGGGGACTGGGATTAGCAATCAGCCCCAGCATTTT. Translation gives CASSPPSGTGISNQPQHF.

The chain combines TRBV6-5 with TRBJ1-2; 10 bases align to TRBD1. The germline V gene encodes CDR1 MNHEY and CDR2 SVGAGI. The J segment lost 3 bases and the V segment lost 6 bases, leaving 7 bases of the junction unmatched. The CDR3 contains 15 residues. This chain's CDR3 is CASSLLGQGDYGYTF. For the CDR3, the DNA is TGTGCCAGCAGCCTCCTCGGACAGGGGGACTATGGCTACACCTTC.

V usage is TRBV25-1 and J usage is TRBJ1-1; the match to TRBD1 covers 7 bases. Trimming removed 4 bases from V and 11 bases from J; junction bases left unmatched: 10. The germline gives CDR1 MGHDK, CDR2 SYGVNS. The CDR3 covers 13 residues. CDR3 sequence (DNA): TGTGCCAGCAGTGTGACAGGGACTTCAGGTGCTTTCTTT. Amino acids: CASSVTGTSGAFF.

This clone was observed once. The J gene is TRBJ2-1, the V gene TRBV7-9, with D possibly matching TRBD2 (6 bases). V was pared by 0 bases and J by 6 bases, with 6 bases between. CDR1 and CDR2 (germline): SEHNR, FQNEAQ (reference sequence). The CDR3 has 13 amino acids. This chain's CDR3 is CASSLAGGNEQFF. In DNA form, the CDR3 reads TGTGCCAGCAGCTTAGCGGGGGGCAATGAGCAGTTCTTC.

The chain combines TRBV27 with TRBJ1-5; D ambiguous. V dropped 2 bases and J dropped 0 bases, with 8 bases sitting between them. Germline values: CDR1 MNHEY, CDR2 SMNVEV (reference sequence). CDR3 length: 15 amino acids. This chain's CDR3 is CASSLGRYSNQPQHF. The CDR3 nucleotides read TGTGCCAGCAGTTTAGGCAGATATAGCAATCAGCCCCAGCATTTT.

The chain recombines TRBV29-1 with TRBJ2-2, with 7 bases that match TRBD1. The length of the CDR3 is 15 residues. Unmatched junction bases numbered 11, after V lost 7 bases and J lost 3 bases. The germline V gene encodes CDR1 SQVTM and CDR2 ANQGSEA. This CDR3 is CSAGKGGPHTGELFF. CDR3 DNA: TGCAGCGCCGGAAAAGGGGGCCCCCACACCGGGGAGCTGTTTTTT.

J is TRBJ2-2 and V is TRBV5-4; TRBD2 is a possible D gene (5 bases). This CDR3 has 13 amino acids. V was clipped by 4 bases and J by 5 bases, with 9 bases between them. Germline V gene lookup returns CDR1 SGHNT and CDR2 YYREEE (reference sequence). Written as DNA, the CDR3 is TGTGCCAGCAGCCCCAGGACTACCGGGGAGCTGTTTTTT. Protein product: CASSPRTTGELFF.

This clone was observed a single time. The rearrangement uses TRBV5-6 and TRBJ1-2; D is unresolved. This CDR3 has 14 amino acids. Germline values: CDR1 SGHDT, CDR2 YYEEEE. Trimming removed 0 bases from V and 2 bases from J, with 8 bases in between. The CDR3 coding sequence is TGTGCCAGCAGCTTGGTGTCCGGGAACTATGGCTACACCTTC. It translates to CASSLVSGNYGYTF.

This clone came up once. The CDR3 here is CASSQRTPYPTDTQYF. CDR3 bases: TGTGCCAGCAGTCAGAGGACACCTTACCCCACAGATACGCAGTATTTT. This sequence joins TRBV5-4 and TRBJ2-3; tentatively, D is TRBD1 (5 bases). The V and J ends lost 5 bases and 2 bases respectively, with 18 bases between them. Germline values: CDR1 SGHNT, CDR2 YYREEE (reference sequence). This CDR3 is 16 amino acids long.

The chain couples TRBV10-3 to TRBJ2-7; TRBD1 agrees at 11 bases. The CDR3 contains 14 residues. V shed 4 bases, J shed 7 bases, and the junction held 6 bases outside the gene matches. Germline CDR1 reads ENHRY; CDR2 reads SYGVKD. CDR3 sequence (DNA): TGTGCCATCAGTGGGACAGGGGGCTCGGGGGAGCAGTACTTC. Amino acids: CAISGTGGSGEQYF.

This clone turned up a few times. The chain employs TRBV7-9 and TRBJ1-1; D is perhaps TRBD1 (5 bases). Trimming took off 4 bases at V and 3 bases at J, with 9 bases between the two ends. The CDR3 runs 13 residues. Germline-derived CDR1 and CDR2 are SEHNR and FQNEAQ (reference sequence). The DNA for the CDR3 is TGTGCCAGCAGCTCTGGCAGGGACACTGAAGCTTTCTTT. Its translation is CASSSGRDTEAFF. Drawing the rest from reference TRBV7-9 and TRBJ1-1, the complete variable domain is DTGVSQNPRHKITKRGQNVTFRCDPISEHNRLYWYRQTLGQGPEFLTYFQNEAQLEKSRLLSDRFSAERPKGSFSTLEIQRTEQGDSAMYLCASSSGRDTEAFFGQGTRLTVV.

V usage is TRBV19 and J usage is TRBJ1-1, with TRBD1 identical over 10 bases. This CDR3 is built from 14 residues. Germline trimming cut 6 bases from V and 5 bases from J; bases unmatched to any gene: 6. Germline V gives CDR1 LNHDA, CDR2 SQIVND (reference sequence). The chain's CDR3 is CASSAGTGATEAFF. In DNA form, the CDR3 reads TGTGCCAGTAGCGCCGGGACAGGGGCGACTGAAGCTTTCTTT. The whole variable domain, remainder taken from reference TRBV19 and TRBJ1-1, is DGGITQSPKYLFRKEGQNVTLSCEQNLNHDAMYWYRQDPGQGLRLIYYSQIVNDFQKGDIAEGYSVSREKKESFPLTVTSAQKNPTAFYLCASSAGTGATEAFFGQGTRLTVV.

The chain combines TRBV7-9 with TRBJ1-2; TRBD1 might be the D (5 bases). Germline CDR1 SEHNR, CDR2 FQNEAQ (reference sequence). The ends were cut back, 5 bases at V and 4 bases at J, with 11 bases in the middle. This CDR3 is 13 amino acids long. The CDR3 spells CASSPDSVYGYTF. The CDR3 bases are TGTGCCAGCAGCCCCGACAGCGTCTATGGCTACACCTTC. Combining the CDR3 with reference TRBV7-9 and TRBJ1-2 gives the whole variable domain DTGVSQNPRHKITKRGQNVTFRCDPISEHNRLYWYRQTLGQGPEFLTYFQNEAQLEKSRLLSDRFSAERPKGSFSTLEIQRTEQGDSAMYLCASSPDSVYGYTFGSGTRLTVV.

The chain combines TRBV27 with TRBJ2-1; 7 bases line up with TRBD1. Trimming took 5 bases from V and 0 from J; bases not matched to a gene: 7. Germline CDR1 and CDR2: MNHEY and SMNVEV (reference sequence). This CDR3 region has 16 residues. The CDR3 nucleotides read TGTGCCAGCAGTCCACTGGACAGGAGCTCCTACAATGAGCAGTTCTTC. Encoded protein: CASSPLDRSSYNEQFF.

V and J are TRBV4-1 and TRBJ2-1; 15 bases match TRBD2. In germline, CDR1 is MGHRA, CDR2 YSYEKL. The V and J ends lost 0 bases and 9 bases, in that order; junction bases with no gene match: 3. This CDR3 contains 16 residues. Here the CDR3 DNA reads TGCGCCAGCAGCCAAGATGTGGGACTAGCGGGAGGTGAGCAGTTCTTC. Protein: CASSQDVGLAGGEQFF.